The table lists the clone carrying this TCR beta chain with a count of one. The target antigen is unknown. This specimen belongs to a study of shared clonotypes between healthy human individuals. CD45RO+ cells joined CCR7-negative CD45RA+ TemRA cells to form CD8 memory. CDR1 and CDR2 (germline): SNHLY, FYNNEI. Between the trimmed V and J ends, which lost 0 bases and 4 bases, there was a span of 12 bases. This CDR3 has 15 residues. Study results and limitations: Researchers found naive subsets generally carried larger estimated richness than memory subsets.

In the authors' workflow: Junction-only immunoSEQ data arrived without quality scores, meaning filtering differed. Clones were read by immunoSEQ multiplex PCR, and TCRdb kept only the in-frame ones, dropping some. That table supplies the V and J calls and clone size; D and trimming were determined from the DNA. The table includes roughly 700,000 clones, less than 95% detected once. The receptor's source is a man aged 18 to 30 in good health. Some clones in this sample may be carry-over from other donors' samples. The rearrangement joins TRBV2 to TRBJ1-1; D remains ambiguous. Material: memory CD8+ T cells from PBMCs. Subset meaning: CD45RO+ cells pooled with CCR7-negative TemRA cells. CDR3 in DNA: TGTGCCAGCAGTGAAGCGGAGGGCCGAGGCACTGAAGCTTTCTTT. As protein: CASSEAEGRGTEAFF.